This TCR beta chain appears in the sequencing data of a study of blood T cell repertoires in COVID-19. Turning to the study itself: The United States, Italy and Spain were the sources of the acute and convalescent COVID-19 samples. Nucleic acid was either cDNA or gDNA, and it came from T cells, B-cell-depleted T cells, or PBMCs.

Germline CDR1 and CDR2: MGHDK and SYGVNS. Trimming cost V 7 bases and J 2 bases, with 11 bases left between them. The CDR3 is 14 amino acids. Only in-frame clones appear in the TCRdb table, and some are missing; sequencing was by immunoSEQ multiplex PCR. The table has about 40,000 clones, 81% seen once; the top ten hold about 45%. This TCR was recovered from a human donor in a cohort sampled during active or convalescent COVID-19. The donor label of this sample is uncertain. V and J are TRBV25-1 and TRBJ2-2; tentatively, D is TRBD2 (5 bases). Sequencing was done on a sample of peripheral blood. CDR3 bases: TGTGCCAGCATTGGACGGACTAACACCGGGGAGCTGTTTTTT. As protein: CASIGRTNTGELFF.